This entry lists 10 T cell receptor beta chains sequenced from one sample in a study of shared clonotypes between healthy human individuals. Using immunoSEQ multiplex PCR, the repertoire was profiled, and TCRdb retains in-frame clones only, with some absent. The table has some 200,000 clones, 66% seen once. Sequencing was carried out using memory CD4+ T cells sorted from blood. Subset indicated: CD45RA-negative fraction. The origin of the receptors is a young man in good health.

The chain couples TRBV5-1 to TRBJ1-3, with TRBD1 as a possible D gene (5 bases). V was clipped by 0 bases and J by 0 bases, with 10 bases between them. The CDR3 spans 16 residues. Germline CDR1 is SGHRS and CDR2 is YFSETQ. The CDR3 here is CASSLGGLNSGNTIYF. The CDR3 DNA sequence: TGCGCCAGCAGCTTGGGGGGACTGAACTCTGGAAACACCATATATTTT.

The CDR3 is CASSQAGGKLFF. The CDR3 nucleotides are TGTGCCAGCAGCCAAGCAGGGGGAAAACTGTTTTTT. This sequence joins TRBV14 and TRBJ1-4; 7 bases are a match to TRBD1. The V segment lost 1 base and the J segment 10 bases; nucleotides outside the gene matches: 0. This CDR3 comprises 12 residues. Germline values: CDR1 SGHDN, CDR2 FVKESK.

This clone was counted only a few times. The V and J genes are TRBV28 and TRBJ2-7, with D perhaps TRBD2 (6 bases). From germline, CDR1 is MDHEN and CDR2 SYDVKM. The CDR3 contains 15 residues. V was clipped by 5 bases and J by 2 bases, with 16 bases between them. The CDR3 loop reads CASSGRLVQPYEQYF. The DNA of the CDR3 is TGTGCCAGCAGTGGACGACTAGTCCAACCCTACGAGCAGTACTTC.

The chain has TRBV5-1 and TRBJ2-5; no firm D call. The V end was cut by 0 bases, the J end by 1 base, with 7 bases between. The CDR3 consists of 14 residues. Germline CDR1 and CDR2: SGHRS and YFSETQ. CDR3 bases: TGCGCCAGCAGCTTGGTGAGCGCCCAAGAGACCCAGTACTTC. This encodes CASSLVSAQETQYF.

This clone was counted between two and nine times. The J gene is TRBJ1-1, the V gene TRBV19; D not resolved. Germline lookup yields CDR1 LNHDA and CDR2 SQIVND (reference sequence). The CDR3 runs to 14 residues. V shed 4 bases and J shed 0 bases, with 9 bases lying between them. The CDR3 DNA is TGTGCCAGTAGTACCAAGACCTTGAACACTGAAGCTTTCTTT. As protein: CASSTKTLNTEAFF.

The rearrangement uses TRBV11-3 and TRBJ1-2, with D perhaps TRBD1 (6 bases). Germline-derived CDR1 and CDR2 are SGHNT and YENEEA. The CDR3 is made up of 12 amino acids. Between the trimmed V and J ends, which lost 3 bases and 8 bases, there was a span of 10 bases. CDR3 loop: CASSLHGGGYTF. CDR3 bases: TGTGCCAGCAGCTTGCATGGGGGCGGCTACACCTTC.

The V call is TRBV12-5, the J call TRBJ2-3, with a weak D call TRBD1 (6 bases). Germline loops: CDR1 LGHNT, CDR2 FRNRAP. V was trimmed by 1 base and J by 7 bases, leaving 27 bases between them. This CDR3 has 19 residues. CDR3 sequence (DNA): TGTGCTAGTGGTTTGGACCGATCGACAGGAGCGGCCGGTTCGTATACGCAGTATTTT. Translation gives CASGLDRSTGAAGSYTQYF.

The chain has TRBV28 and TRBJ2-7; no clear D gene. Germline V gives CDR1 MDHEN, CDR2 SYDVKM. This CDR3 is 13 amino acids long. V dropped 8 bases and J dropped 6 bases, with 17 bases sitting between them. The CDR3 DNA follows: TGTGCCAGCTTATCAGACATTAATGCCGAGCAGTACTTC. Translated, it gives CASLSDINAEQYF.

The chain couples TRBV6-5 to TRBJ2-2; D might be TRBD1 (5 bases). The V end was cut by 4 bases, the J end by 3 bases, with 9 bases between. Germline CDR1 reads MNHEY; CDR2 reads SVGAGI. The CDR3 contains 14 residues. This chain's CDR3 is CASSLSTDTGELFF. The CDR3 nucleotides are TGTGCCAGCAGTTTATCGACAGACACCGGGGAGCTGTTTTTT.

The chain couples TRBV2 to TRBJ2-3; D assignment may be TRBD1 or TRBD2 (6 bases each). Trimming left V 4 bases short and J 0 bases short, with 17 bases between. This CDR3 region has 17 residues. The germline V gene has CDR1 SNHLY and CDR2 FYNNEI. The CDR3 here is CASSGRGASPSTDTQYF. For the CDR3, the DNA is TGTGCCAGCAGTGGGAGGGGGGCTAGCCCTAGCACAGATACGCAGTATTTT.